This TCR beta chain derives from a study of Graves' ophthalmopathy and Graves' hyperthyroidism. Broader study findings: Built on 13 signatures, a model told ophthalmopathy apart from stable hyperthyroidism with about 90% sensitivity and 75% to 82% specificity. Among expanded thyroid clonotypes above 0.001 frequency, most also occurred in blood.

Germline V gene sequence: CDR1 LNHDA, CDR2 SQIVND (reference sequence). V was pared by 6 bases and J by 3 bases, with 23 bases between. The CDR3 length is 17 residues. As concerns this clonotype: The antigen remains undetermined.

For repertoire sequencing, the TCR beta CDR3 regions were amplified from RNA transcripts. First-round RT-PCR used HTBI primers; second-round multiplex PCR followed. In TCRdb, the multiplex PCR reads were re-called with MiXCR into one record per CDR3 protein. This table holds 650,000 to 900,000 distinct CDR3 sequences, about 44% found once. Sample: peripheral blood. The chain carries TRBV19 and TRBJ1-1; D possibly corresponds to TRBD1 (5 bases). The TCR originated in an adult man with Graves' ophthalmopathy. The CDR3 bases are TGTGCCAGTAGATTCGGACAAGCCCATCTAATGGACACTGAAGCTTTCTTT. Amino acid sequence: CASRFGQAHLMDTEAFF.